This record looks at one TCR beta chain sequence and its context. The antigen is not known. The entry originates in a study of beta chain features in type 1 diabetes. The study's findings and limits: In the patient group, naive, central memory and Treg TCRB repertoires seemed more alike than in the healthy donor group. Insertion counts at VDJ junctions were lower in type 1 diabetes patients, who also showed more deletions there. Cells that show high TCR expression could be over-represented by cDNA sequencing.

Of the isolated RNA, all was reverse transcribed, and so the sequenced material was expressed TCRB transcripts. Assay: immunoSEQ multiplex PCR; the TCRdb copy retains only in-frame clones and omits some. The sample yields approximately 330,000 clones, 9.5% to 11% seen once. Sequencing input: naive CD4+ T cells from blood. The sequence derives from a woman under 40 in good health.

CDR3 residues: CASSGPGTGTLGLFF. CDR3 DNA: TGTGCCAGCAGTGGCCCCGGGACAGGCACATTGGGATTGTTTTTT. V usage is TRBV25-1 and J usage is TRBJ1-4; 8 bases match TRBD1. The CDR3 is 15 amino acids. Germline CDR1 MGHDK, CDR2 SYGVNS. The V segment lost 4 bases and the J segment 15 bases; nucleotides outside the gene matches: 16.